What follows describes a single T cell receptor beta chain. Germline V lookup: CDR1 SQVTM, CDR2 ANQGSEA. There are 15 residues in the CDR3. The V and J ends lost 0 bases and 4 bases, in that order; junction bases with no gene match: 6. How the authors handled the data: Estimates of nucleated cell counts were drawn from the amplification of reference gene primers. Profiled with immunoSEQ multiplex PCR; TCRdb holds only in-frame clones, not every one. The DNA gave D and trimming, while V, J and clone size come from that table. The sample records roughly 90,000 clones, approximately 89% being singletons. The source of the sample is a study of blood T cell repertoires in COVID-19.

The chain joins TRBV29-1 to TRBJ2-5, with 9 bases matching TRBD1. This sequence was found in a man in his forties or fifties with acute or convalescent COVID-19. Sequenced input: peripheral blood. DNA of the CDR3: TGCAGCGTTGAAGATGCGGACAGGGGAGGAGAGACCCAGTACTTC. This sequence encodes CSVEDADRGGETQYF. The entire variable domain, with the rest obtained from reference TRBV29-1 and TRBJ2-5, is as follows: SAVISQKPSRDICQRGTSLTIQCQVDSQVTMMFWYRQQPGQSLTLIATANQGSEATYESGFVIDKFPISRPNLTFSTLTVSNMSPEDSSIYLCSVEDADRGGETQYFGPGTRLLVL.